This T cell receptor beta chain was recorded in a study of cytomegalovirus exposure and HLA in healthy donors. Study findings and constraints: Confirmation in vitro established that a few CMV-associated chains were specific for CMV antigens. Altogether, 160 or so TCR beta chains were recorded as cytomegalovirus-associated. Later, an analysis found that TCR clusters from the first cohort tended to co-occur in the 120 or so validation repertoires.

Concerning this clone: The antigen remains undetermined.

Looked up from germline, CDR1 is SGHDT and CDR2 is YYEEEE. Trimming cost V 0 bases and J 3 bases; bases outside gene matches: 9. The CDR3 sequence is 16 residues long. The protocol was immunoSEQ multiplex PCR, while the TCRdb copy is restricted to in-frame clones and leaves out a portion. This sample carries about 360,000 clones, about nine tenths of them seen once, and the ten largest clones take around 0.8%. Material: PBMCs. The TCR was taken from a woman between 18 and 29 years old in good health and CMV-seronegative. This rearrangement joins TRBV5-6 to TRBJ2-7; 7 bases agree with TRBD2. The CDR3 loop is CASSLGRGGRLYEQYF. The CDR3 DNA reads TGTGCCAGCAGCTTGGGACGCGGCGGGAGACTCTACGAGCAGTACTTC.